A selection of T cell receptor beta chains follows, all from one sample in a study of blood T cell repertoires in COVID-19. Libraries were prepared by immunoSEQ multiplex PCR; TCRdb keeps only in-frame clonotypes and omits some of them. The table includes under 85,000 clones, roughly nine tenths detected once. Input material: peripheral blood. Receptors were obtained from an older man in a cohort sampled during active COVID-19. CDR3s include the opening cysteine and the closing phenylalanine or tryptophan. The D gene is left open where the match is weak. Clone size, where shown, is once, few, many, or a class for clones that have expanded.

once,TRBV20-1,TRBJ1-1,.,TGCTCTCCTGGGGGGGACACTGAAGCTTTCTTT,CSPGGDTEAFF
.,TRBV4-2,TRBJ2-7,TRBD2,TGTGCCAGCAGCCAAGCGGGGGGGAAGGTCGAGCAGTACTTC,CASSQAGGKVEQYF
.,TRBV5-1,TRBJ1-1,.,TGCGCCAGCAGCTTGGCTGCAGGGATGGAGTGGGACACTGAAGCTTTCTTT,CASSLAAGMEWDTEAFF
.,TRBV9,TRBJ2-3,TRBD1,TGTGCCAGCAGCTCCCAGGGGGCCCACACAGATACGCAGTATTTT,CASSSQGAHTDTQYF
.,TRBV3-1/TRBV3-2,TRBJ1-1,.,TGTGCCAGCAGCGGACTACAGGACGCGAACACTGAAGCTTTCTTT,CASSGLQDANTEAFF
.,TRBV19,TRBJ2-2,TRBD1,TGTGCCAGTAGACGGGACAGAAACACCGGGGAGCTGTTTTTT,CASRRDRNTGELFF
.,TRBV4-1,TRBJ1-4,.,TGCGCCAGCAGCCAAGATGAAGGCAGGTTGGAAAAACTGTTTTTT,CASSQDEGRLEKLFF
.,TRBV3-1/TRBV3-2,TRBJ1-2,.,TGTGCCAGCAGCCAAGTCGGGGGCTACACCTTC,CASSQVGGYTF
.,TRBV4-1,TRBJ2-3,TRBD2,TGCGCCAGCAGCCAGGATAGCGGGGGCACAGATACGCAGTATTTT,CASSQDSGGTDTQYF
.,TRBV5-1,TRBJ1-1,.,TGCGCCAGCTCCGGGGTAACCGACATGAACACTGAAGCTTTCTTT,CASSGVTDMNTEAFF
.,TRBV5-4,TRBJ1-5,.,TGTGCCAGCACCTGGCAGGGGCAGCCCCAGCATTTT,CASTWQGQPQHF
.,TRBV7-6,TRBJ2-2,.,TGTGCCAGCAGCCCCTGGGGGGGGCAGGACACCGGGGAGCTGTTTTTT,CASSPWGGQDTGELFF
once,TRBV6-5,TRBJ2-5,TRBD1,TGTGCCAGCAGCCCGGACAGGGGGAAAGAGACCCAGTACTTC,CASSPDRGKETQYF
.,TRBV27,TRBJ2-1,.,TGTGCCAGCAGTCGTCCGCAGTCCTACAATGAGCAGTTCTTC,CASSRPQSYNEQFF